The next 7 T cell receptor beta chains were all read from a single sample in a study of cytomegalovirus exposure and HLA in healthy donors (dated by TCRdb to about 2017). The library was obtained by the immunoSEQ multiplex PCR assay. For the multiplex PCR, a mixture combining 60 forward primers for TCR Vbeta segments and 13 reverse primers for TCR Jbeta segments was used. The table was pulled from immuneACCESS by TCRdb, which kept in-frame rearrangements only. Such tables lose some clones; where checked, under half of the loss comes from unresolved V genes, and the rest has no known cause. Counted in this sample were some 140,000 clones; under 85% of them appeared once. Jointly, the top ten make up approximately 2.6% of the sample. What was sequenced was PBMCs. Source of these receptors: a man in his late teens or twenties in good health and CMV-seronegative.

This chain links TRBV6-6 with TRBJ2-5; possible D gene TRBD2, 5 bases. Deletions cut 2 bases from V and 11 bases from J, with 9 bases between. The CDR3 has 11 residues. Germline loops: CDR1 MNHNY, CDR2 SVGAGI (reference sequence). The CDR3 sequence: CASSYQWEQYF. Written as DNA, the CDR3 is TGTGCCAGCAGTTACCAGTGGGAGCAGTACTTC.

V usage is TRBV5-1 and J usage is TRBJ1-1; TRBD1 matches at 7 bases. The CDR3 sequence is 14 residues long. CDR1 and CDR2 (germline): SGHRS, YFSETQ. V lost 4 bases and J lost 1; bases outside the gene matches: 4. The CDR3 DNA reads as TGCGCCAGCAGCACGCGGACAGGGAACACTGAAGCTTTCTTT. As protein: CASSTRTGNTEAFF.

The chain has TRBV6-4 and TRBJ1-4; 7 bases are shared with TRBD1. Trimming removed 6 bases from V and 4 bases from J; junction bases left unmatched: 8. This CDR3 has 15 amino acids. Germline values: CDR1 MRHNA, CDR2 SNTAGT. The CDR3 spells CASSETGLGNEKLFF. Here the CDR3 DNA reads TGTGCCAGCAGCGAGACAGGGTTGGGTAATGAAAAACTGTTTTTT.

The chain couples TRBV4-1 to TRBJ2-5; 8 positions match TRBD1. The CDR3 has 17 amino acids. V lost 3 bases to trimming and J lost 3 bases; unmatched junction nucleotides: 12. The germline V gene has CDR1 MGHRA and CDR2 YSYEKL. The CDR3 sequence is CASSHPDRGLGKETQYF. In DNA, the CDR3 is TGCGCCAGCAGCCACCCCGACAGGGGCCTTGGAAAAGAGACCCAGTACTTC.

V usage is TRBV6-6 and J usage is TRBJ1-5; D might be TRBD1 (5 bases). V lost 6 bases and J lost 9, with 21 bases in between. The CDR3 sequence is 15 residues long. Germline-derived CDR1 and CDR2 are MNHNY and SVGAGI (reference sequence). The CDR3 spells CASRHRDRTSSPQHF. CDR3 nucleotide sequence: TGTGCCAGCAGGCATCGCGACAGAACTTCGTCGCCCCAGCATTTT.

This clone was observed a handful of times. The chain is built from TRBV6-5 and TRBJ1-1, with 7 bases fitting TRBD1. The CDR3 is made up of 13 amino acids. CDR1 and CDR2 (germline): MNHEY, SVGAGI. The ends lost 7 bases at V and 6 bases at J; junction bases unmatched: 8. In DNA, the CDR3 is TGTGCCAGCACCAGACAGGGCCGCTCTGAAGCTTTCTTT. This codes for CASTRQGRSEAFF.

This clone was recorded only once. The V call is TRBV5-1, the J call TRBJ1-1; possible D gene TRBD1, 6 bases. Trimming left V 0 bases short and J 1 base short, with 7 bases between. Germline assignment: CDR1 SGHRS and CDR2 YFSETQ. The CDR3 contains 14 residues. CDR3 in amino acids: CASSLEGQNTEAFF. DNA for the CDR3: TGCGCCAGCAGCTTGGAGGGACAGAACACTGAAGCTTTCTTT.